Listed below are T cell receptor beta chains from one sample, sequenced in a study of blood T cell repertoires in COVID-19. The data were produced by immunoSEQ multiplex PCR, yet TCRdb's version contains in-frame clones alone and is incomplete. The sample holds about 190,000 clones; about four fifths are singletons and the top ten take roughly 6.7%. The material sequenced was peripheral blood. The source of these receptors is a man aged 60 to 75 with acute or convalescent COVID-19. Each CDR3 is given with its conserved first and last residue. D genes are given only for firm matches. Clone size, where shown, is once, few, many, or a class for clones that have expanded.

TRBV7-8	TRBD2	TRBJ2-6	.	TGTGCCAGCAGCTTACGGGCTAGCGGGGGGGCTGCTGGGGCCAACGTCCTGACTTTC	CASSLRASGGAAGANVLTF
TRBV9	TRBD2	TRBJ2-3	.	TGTGCCAGCAGCGTCGGTAGCGGGGGGGCCAGGGTAGATACGCAGTATTTT	CASSVGSGGARVDTQYF
TRBV10-3	TRBD2	TRBJ2-7	.	TGTGCCATCAGTGAGGGACTAGCCTACGAGCAGTACTTC	CAISEGLAYEQYF
TRBV2	TRBD1	TRBJ1-2	.	TGTGCCAGCGGGGGGACAGGGGCTCTTGGCTACACCTTC	CASGGTGALGYTF
TRBV7-9	TRBD2	TRBJ2-5	.	TGTGCCAGCAGGGGGAGCGGGACCCAAGAGACCCAGTACTTC	CASRGSGTQETQYF
TRBV3-1/TRBV3-2	.	TRBJ1-6	.	TGTGCCAGCAGCCAAGAGCCGAGGCCACCCCTCCACTTT	CASSQEPRPPLHF
TRBV4-2	TRBD2	TRBJ2-3	.	TGTGCCAGCAGCCAAGATCCGGGCGGGGGTCACACGAATACGCAGTATTTT	CASSQDPGGGHTNTQYF
TRBV9	TRBD1	TRBJ2-2	.	TGTGCCAGCAGCGTATCCGGGACAGGGGGCCCTCCGAACACCGGGGAGCTGTTTTTT	CASSVSGTGGPPNTGELFF
TRBV7-3	TRBD2	TRBJ2-5	.	TGTGCCAGCAGCTTAATTTGGACTAGCGACCAAGAGACCCAGTACTTC	CASSLIWTSDQETQYF
TRBV6-5	TRBD2	TRBJ2-7	.	TGTGCCAGCAGTCCTCGTAGCGGGGGGGCCGGAGAGCAGTACTTC	CASSPRSGGAGEQYF
TRBV24-1	.	TRBJ2-3	once	TGTGCCACCAGTGATTTGGGAGGGACAGATACGCAGTATTTT	CATSDLGGTDTQYF
TRBV7-3	TRBD2	TRBJ2-3	few	TGTGCCAGCAGCTTAGCGGGAGTTTTCCAGGGCGCAGATACGCAGTATTTT	CASSLAGVFQGADTQYF
TRBV27	TRBD2	TRBJ2-3	once	TGTGCCAGCAGTTGGGGGGGAGAAGATACGCAGTATTTT	CASSWGGEDTQYF
TRBV7-8	.	TRBJ2-7	.	TGTGCCAGCAGCTTAGCAGACACAGCCTACGAGCAGTACTTC	CASSLADTAYEQYF
TRBV14	TRBD1	TRBJ2-7	.	TGTGCCAGCAGCCAGGGGGACAGCGAGCAGTACTTC	CASSQGDSEQYF
TRBV10-3	TRBD1	TRBJ1-6	.	TGTGCCATCAGTGACAGGACAGGGGATTCACCCCTCCACTTT	CAISDRTGDSPLHF
TRBV19	TRBD1	TRBJ1-5	.	TGTGCCAGTAGCCCCGACAGGGAGCCCCAGCATTTT	CASSPDREPQHF
TRBV4-2	.	TRBJ1-1	.	TGTGCCAGCAGCCAAGATGGAGGAAACACTGAAGCTTTCTTT	CASSQDGGNTEAFF
TRBV6-7	.	TRBJ2-1	.	TGTGCCAGCAGTTACTCGATCCTGGCGGGTTTCTCCTACAATGAGCAGTTCTTC	CASSYSILAGFSYNEQFF
TRBV4-2	TRBD1	TRBJ2-6	.	TGTGCCAGCAGCCAAGGGGACAGCCAGAGTGGGGCCAACGTCCTGACTTTC	CASSQGDSQSGANVLTF
TRBV19	.	TRBJ1-6	few	TGTGCCAGTAGTATAGGCTCCAGGGTTGGTTCACCCCTCCACTTT	CASSIGSRVGSPLHF
TRBV19	.	TRBJ1-2	.	TGTGCCAGTAGTATAGCGGCAGGTAGTGGCTACACCTTC	CASSIAAGSGYTF
TRBV24-1	.	TRBJ2-4	.	TGTGCCACCAGTGCCGAGGACAGAGTTTTGGCCAAAAACATTCAGTACTTC	CATSAEDRVLAKNIQYF
TRBV5-1	.	TRBJ1-2	.	TGCGCCAGCAGCGCGGACGTAACGGGGGGCTACACCTTC	CASSADVTGGYTF
TRBV18	.	TRBJ1-5	.	TGTGCCAGCAGGCGTGGACTTGATCAGCCCCAGCATTTT	CASRRGLDQPQHF
TRBV6-5	TRBD2	TRBJ2-7	.	TGTGCCAGCACTAGCGGGAGAGCGGGGACCTACGAGCAGTACTTC	CASTSGRAGTYEQYF
TRBV6-1	.	TRBJ2-3	.	TGTGCCAGCAGTGAAGGTCAGACTTACACAGATACGCAGTATTTT	CASSEGQTYTDTQYF
TRBV24-1	.	TRBJ2-1	.	TGTGCCACCAGTGATCCACGGACAGATGACAATGAGCAGTTCTTC	CATSDPRTDDNEQFF
TRBV5-1	.	TRBJ2-3	few	TGCGCCAGCAGCGTGACTAGATCGGTCACAGATACGCAGTATTTT	CASSVTRSVTDTQYF
TRBV3-1/TRBV3-2	.	TRBJ1-3	few	TGTGCCAGCAGCCAAGGCACACGCTCTGGAAACACCATATATTTT	CASSQGTRSGNTIYF
TRBV14	TRBD1	TRBJ2-5	.	TGTGCCAGCAGCCAAGTGAGACAGGGAAACCAGTACTTC	CASSQVRQGNQYF
TRBV29-1	TRBD1	TRBJ2-7	.	TGCAGCGCCCACCCGGGACAGGGGCAAGAGCAGTACTTC	CSAHPGQGQEQYF
TRBV7-9	TRBD1	TRBJ2-2	.	TGTGCCAGCAGCTCCCGACAGGGGGCGTACGGGGAGCTGTTTTTT	CASSSRQGAYGELFF
TRBV30	.	TRBJ2-7	.	TGTGCCTGGAGTAGGACTATACTGTACTTC	CAWSRTILYF
TRBV29-1	.	TRBJ2-1	.	TGCAGCGGAGGTCAAGGTCTTTGGGAGCAGTTCTTC	CSGGQGLWEQFF
TRBV6-1	.	TRBJ1-5	.	TGTGCCAGCAGTGAGCAGGGTAGCAATCAGCCCCAGCATTTT	CASSEQGSNQPQHF
TRBV4-2	.	TRBJ1-2	.	TGTGCCAGCAGCCAAGAGCTTGGGCTTCAGGGTGAGGGCTACACCTTC	CASSQELGLQGEGYTF
TRBV5-1	.	TRBJ2-1	.	TGCGCCAGCAGCGTACTAGAGGGCCACAATGAGCAGTTCTTC	CASSVLEGHNEQFF
TRBV9	.	TRBJ1-1	.	TGTGCCAGCAGCGTAGGACAGCGCCCCACTGAAGCTTTCTTT	CASSVGQRPTEAFF
TRBV30	TRBD1	TRBJ1-1	.	TGTGCCCTTCGGACAGGGAGGGGGAACACTGAAGCTTTCTTT	CALRTGRGNTEAFF
TRBV9	.	TRBJ2-1	.	TGTGCCAGCAGCGGGGGCCTTGGGGCGTACAATGAGCAGTTCTTC	CASSGGLGAYNEQFF
TRBV7-9	.	TRBJ2-2	.	TGTGCCAGCAACTCACTCCCCGGGGAGCTGTTTTTT	CASNSLPGELFF
TRBV3-1/TRBV3-2	.	TRBJ2-7	once	TGTGCCAGCAGACCTTCTAGAGGCGAGCAGTACTTC	CASRPSRGEQYF
TRBV6-5	.	TRBJ1-5	.	TGTGCCAGCAGTCCACGGGATAGCAATCAGCCCCAGCATTTT	CASSPRDSNQPQHF
TRBV28	.	TRBJ2-2	.	TGTGCCAGCAGTTTGCAGGGTTACACCGGGGAGCTGTTTTTT	CASSLQGYTGELFF
TRBV5-1	.	TRBJ1-5	few	TGCGCCAGCAGCTTGGGGCAGTCCAGCAATCAGCCCCAGCATTTT	CASSLGQSSNQPQHF
TRBV19	TRBD1	TRBJ2-1	.	TGTGCCAGTAAACGGCGAGACAGGGTCTCCGGCAAGTTCTTC	CASKRRDRVSGKFF
TRBV10-2	TRBD2	TRBJ2-1	few	TGCGCCAGCACCTCTAGCGGGGGGGCCCATGAGCAGTTCTTC	CASTSSGGAHEQFF
TRBV9	TRBD1	TRBJ1-5	.	TGTGCCAGCAGCGCGGACAGGGATGAGGGTCAGCCCCAGCATTTT	CASSADRDEGQPQHF
TRBV2	.	TRBJ2-7	.	TGTGCCAGCAGTGAAGCGGGCAGGGTGTCCTACGAGCAGTACTTC	CASSEAGRVSYEQYF
TRBV25-1	.	TRBJ1-5	.	TGTGCCAGCAGTGATGGCACGTTCCAGCCCCAGCATTTT	CASSDGTFQPQHF
TRBV7-2	TRBD1	TRBJ2-2	.	TGTGCCAGCAGCTCCCCCTCAGGGGGCTCGAACACCGGGGAGCTGTTTTTT	CASSSPSGGSNTGELFF
TRBV3-1/TRBV3-2	.	TRBJ1-5	.	TGTGCCAGCAGCCAACAGGGTCAGCCCCAGCATTTT	CASSQQGQPQHF
TRBV15	.	TRBJ1-3	.	TGTGCCACCGGGACTCGGGACCTGAACTCTGGAAACACCATATATTTT	CATGTRDLNSGNTIYF
TRBV6-1	TRBD2	TRBJ2-1	once	TGTGCCAGCAGTGAAAGAAGCGGGAGCTCCTACAATGAGCAGTTCTTC	CASSERSGSSYNEQFF